The 2 T cell receptor beta chains below come from one sample, sequenced in a study of T cells in Graves' hyperthyroidism and ophthalmopathy. Amplified TCR beta CDR3 regions came from RNA transcripts. The HTBI set primed first-round TCR CDR3 RT-PCR. TCRdb re-called the multiplex PCR reads through MiXCR, storing one row per CDR3 protein. The profile shows roughly 500,000 distinct CDR3 sequences, approximately 44% of them singletons. The sequenced material came from peripheral blood or thyroid tissue (not recorded which). Receptors originate from an adult woman with Graves' disease, either hyperthyroidism or ophthalmopathy (not recorded which).

This clonotype was observed a handful of times. The CDR3 here is CSVEDPFDRAYGYTF. The DNA for the CDR3 is TGCAGCGTTGAAGACCCCTTCGACAGGGCCTATGGCTACACCTTC. V usage is TRBV29-1 and J usage is TRBJ1-2, with 7 nucleotides matching TRBD1. The ends lost 0 bases at V and 4 bases at J; junction bases unmatched: 8. Germline V CDR1 and CDR2: SQVTM, ANQGSEA. CDR3 length equals 15 residues.

This clonotype was seen only a few times. V is TRBV5-1 and J is TRBJ2-3; a possible D gene is TRBD1 (7 bases). The ends were cut back, 3 bases at V and 7 bases at J, with 15 bases in the middle. The CDR3 spans 14 residues. Germline CDR1 reads SGHRS; CDR2 reads YFSETQ. CDR3 nucleotide sequence: TGCGCCAGCAGCTCCGAGGCAGGGGGGAATACGCAGTATTTT. It codes for CASSSEAGGNTQYF.